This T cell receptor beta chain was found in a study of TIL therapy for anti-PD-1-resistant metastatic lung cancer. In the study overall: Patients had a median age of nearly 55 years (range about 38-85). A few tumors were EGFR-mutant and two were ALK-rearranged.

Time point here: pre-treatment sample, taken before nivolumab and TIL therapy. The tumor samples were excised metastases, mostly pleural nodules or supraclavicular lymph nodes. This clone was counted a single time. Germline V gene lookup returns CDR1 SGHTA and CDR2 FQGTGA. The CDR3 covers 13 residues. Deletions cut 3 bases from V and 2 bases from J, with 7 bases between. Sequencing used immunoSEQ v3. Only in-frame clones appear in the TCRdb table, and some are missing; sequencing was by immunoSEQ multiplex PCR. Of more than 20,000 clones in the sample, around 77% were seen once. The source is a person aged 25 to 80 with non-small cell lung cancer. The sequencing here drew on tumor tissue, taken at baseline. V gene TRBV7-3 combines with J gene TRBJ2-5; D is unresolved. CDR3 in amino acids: CASSFDSQETQYF. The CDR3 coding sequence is TGTGCCAGCAGCTTCGACTCGCAAGAGACCCAGTACTTC. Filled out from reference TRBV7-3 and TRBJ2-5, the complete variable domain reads GAGVSQTPSNKVTEKGKYVELRCDPISGHTALYWYRQSLGQGPEFLIYFQGTGAADDSGLPNDRFFAVRPEGSVSTLKIQRTERGDSAVYLCASSFDSQETQYFGPGTRLLVL.